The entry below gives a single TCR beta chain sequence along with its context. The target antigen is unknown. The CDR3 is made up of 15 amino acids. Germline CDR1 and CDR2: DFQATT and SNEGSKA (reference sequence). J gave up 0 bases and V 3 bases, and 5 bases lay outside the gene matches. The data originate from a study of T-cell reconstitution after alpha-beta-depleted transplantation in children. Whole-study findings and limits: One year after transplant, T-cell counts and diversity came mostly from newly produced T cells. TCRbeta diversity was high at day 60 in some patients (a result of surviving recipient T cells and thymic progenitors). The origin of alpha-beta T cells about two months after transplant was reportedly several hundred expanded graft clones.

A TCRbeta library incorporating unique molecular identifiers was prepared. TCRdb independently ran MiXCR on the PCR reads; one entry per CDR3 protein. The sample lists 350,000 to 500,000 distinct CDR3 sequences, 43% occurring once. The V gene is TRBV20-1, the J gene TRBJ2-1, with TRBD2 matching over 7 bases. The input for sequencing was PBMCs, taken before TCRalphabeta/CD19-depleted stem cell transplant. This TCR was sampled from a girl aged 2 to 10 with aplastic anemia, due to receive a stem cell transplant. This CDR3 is CSASRLADSYNEQFF. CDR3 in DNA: TGCAGTGCTAGTCGGCTAGCGGACTCCTACAATGAGCAGTTCTTC.